The 23 T cell receptor beta chains reported below all come from one sample, sequenced in a study of TIL therapy for anti-PD-1-resistant metastatic lung cancer. The immunoSEQ assay was v3. Sequencing used immunoSEQ multiplex PCR; TCRdb keeps in-frame clones, though not all of them. The sample records approximately 97,000 clones, approximately 65% being singletons. The time point denotes: pre-treatment sample, taken before nivolumab and TIL therapy. Pleural nodules or supraclavicular lymph nodes made up most of the excised metastases sampled. The material sequenced was tumor tissue, taken at baseline. The receptors here all came from a person aged 25-79 years with non-small cell lung cancer.

The table lists this clone with many counts. The chain recombines TRBV28 with TRBJ1-2; perhaps TRBD1 as D (5 bases). Trimming removed 6 bases at V and 7 bases at J, with 15 bases between. The CDR3 runs to 13 residues. Germline CDR1 is MDHEN and CDR2 is SYDVKM. CDR3 coding DNA: TGTGCCAGCAGCACCCCAGGGTTGGGTGGCTACACCTTC. Protein: CASSTPGLGGYTF.

The chain uses TRBV14 and TRBJ1-1; D gene unclear. CDR3 length: 15 amino acids. V was cut by 1 base and J by 5 bases, with 14 bases left in between. The germline V gene has CDR1 SGHDN and CDR2 FVKESK. The CDR3 DNA sequence: TGTGCCAGCAGCCAAGTGGACGTCCGAAGAACTGAAGCTTTCTTT. Amino acids: CASSQVDVRRTEAFF.

This clone appeared once. The rearrangement links TRBV28 to TRBJ2-7; 9 nucleotides align to TRBD1. Losses at the gene ends were 2 bases for V and 5 bases for J; bases not matched to a gene: 4. The CDR3 length is 14 residues. Germline CDR1 and CDR2: MDHEN and SYDVKM. CDR3 sequence reads: CASSLGQGWNEQYF. In DNA, the CDR3 is TGTGCCAGCAGTTTAGGACAGGGGTGGAACGAGCAGTACTTC.

This clone was seen only once. The chain couples TRBV7-2 to TRBJ2-7; D perhaps matches TRBD1 (5 bases). The germline gives CDR1 SGHTA, CDR2 FQGNSA. The V and J ends lost 5 bases and 5 bases respectively, with 16 bases between them. This CDR3 is 14 amino acids long. The CDR3 coding sequence is TGTGCCAGCAGCCAAAGCAGGGTTGTCCACGAGCAGTACTTC. Its protein product is CASSQSRVVHEQYF.

This clone was seen only a few times. Other DNA sequences within the sample encode an identical CDR3. The rearrangement links TRBV7-2 to TRBJ2-7; D remains unclear. The CDR3 sequence is 13 residues long. Per the germline V gene, CDR1 is SGHTA and CDR2 is FQGNSA. The V and J ends lost 5 bases and 3 bases respectively, with 11 bases between them. The CDR3, as DNA: TGTGCCAGCAGCCCCAGAGGCGGCTACGAGCAGTACTTC. This codes for CASSPRGGYEQYF.

V gene TRBV6-2 or TRBV6-3 combines with J gene TRBJ2-1; a weak D match, TRBD1 (5 bases). The V end was cut by 4 bases, the J end by 0 bases, with 19 bases between. CDR3 length: 18 residues. Germline-derived CDR1 and CDR2 are MNHEY and SVGEGT. The CDR3, as DNA: TGTGCCAGCAGTTCCTCCCTCCGGACATCTAGCTCCTACAATGAGCAGTTCTTC. As protein: CASSSSLRTSSSYNEQFF.

This sequence joins TRBV9 and TRBJ2-7; tentative D call: TRBD2 (7 bases). This CDR3 spans 14 amino acids. The germline V gene encodes CDR1 SGDLS and CDR2 YYNGEE. The V end lost 4 bases, the J end lost 1 base, and 12 bases lay between the germline ends. DNA for the CDR3: TGTGCCAGCAGCCTGGAGGGGGGGTCCTACGAGCAGTACTTC. It translates to CASSLEGGSYEQYF.

This chain joins TRBV19 and TRBJ2-3, with no clear D. The CDR3 extends over 10 amino acids. V lost 8 bases to trimming and J lost 8 bases, with 8 bases between them. Per the germline V gene, CDR1 is LNHDA and CDR2 is SQIVND (reference sequence). Here the CDR3 DNA reads TGTGCCAGTGGCCAGGCTACGCAGTATTTT. Translated, it gives CASGQATQYF.

A few counts support this clone. This chain connects TRBV28 to TRBJ1-5; possibly TRBD1 for D (6 bases). The CDR3 has 16 residues. Deletions cut 8 bases from V and 2 bases from J, with 19 bases between. CDR1 is MDHEN and CDR2 is SYDVKM in the germline V gene. The CDR3 region is CASALRGGAGNQPQHF. CDR3 nucleotides: TGTGCCAGCGCCCTTCGGGGGGGCGCCGGCAATCAGCCCCAGCATTTT.

This sequence joins TRBV28 and TRBJ2-5; 9 bases align to TRBD2. The CDR3 consists of 14 residues. After removal of 8 bases from V and 4 bases from J, the junction contained 8 bases not matched to a gene. Germline-derived CDR1 and CDR2 are MDHEN and SYDVKM. The CDR3 protein is CASLKVAGAETQYF. Written as DNA, the CDR3 is TGTGCCAGCTTAAAAGTAGCGGGGGCAGAGACCCAGTACTTC.

This clone showed up just a few times. J is TRBJ2-3 and V is TRBV5-1; tentative D call: TRBD2 (6 bases). V lost 3 bases, J lost 0 bases, and 14 bases lay in between. The CDR3 extends over 16 amino acids. Germline V gene lookup returns CDR1 SGHRS and CDR2 YFSETQ. The CDR3 bases are TGCGCCAGCAGCTCGACTAGTCCCACGAGCACAGATACGCAGTATTTT. As protein: CASSSTSPTSTDTQYF.

This clone was picked up a small number of times. The rearrangement joins TRBV4-3 to TRBJ2-2, with D possibly being TRBD1 (6 bases). The length of the CDR3 is 16 residues. CDR1 LGHNA and CDR2 YSLEER come from the germline V gene. Trimming stripped 5 bases from V and 2 bases from J, with 15 bases between. Here the CDR3 reads CASSYRRGSNTGELFF. The DNA of the CDR3 is TGCGCCAGCAGCTATCGCAGGGGTTCAAACACCGGGGAGCTGTTTTTT.

The chain recombines TRBV27 with TRBJ1-5; 12 bases are shared with TRBD1. The CDR3 runs 14 residues. Germline V gene lookup returns CDR1 MNHEY and CDR2 SMNVEV (reference sequence). The junction had 3 bases not matched to a gene; V was cut back by 6 bases and J by 6 bases. CDR3 nucleotide sequence: TGTGCCAGCAGGGGACAGGGGGCGGCTCAGCCCCAGCATTTT. This translates into CASRGQGAAQPQHF.

The rearrangement links TRBV4-2 to TRBJ2-2; D call uncertain. CDR1 LGHNA and CDR2 YNFKEQ come from the germline V gene. The CDR3 covers 17 residues. V dropped 3 bases and J dropped 0 bases, with 14 bases sitting between them. Here the CDR3 reads CASSHPKVGSNTGELFF. The CDR3 nucleotides are TGTGCCAGCAGCCATCCTAAAGTCGGCTCGAACACCGGGGAGCTGTTTTTT.

This clone was counted between two and nine times. The rearrangement uses TRBV7-9 and TRBJ2-7; possibly TRBD1 or TRBD2 for D (5 bases each). This CDR3 has 12 residues. V was cut by 4 bases and J by 9 bases, with 13 bases left in between. Germline CDR1 is SEHNR and CDR2 is FQNEAQ (reference sequence). The CDR3 nucleotides read TGTGCCAGCAGCTCCGACAGCGAGGGGCAGTACTTC. It yields the protein CASSSDSEGQYF.

The CDR3 DNA is TGTGCCTGGAGCGGGACACCCCACTATGGCTACACCTTC. It translates to CAWSGTPHYGYTF. The V gene is TRBV30, the J gene TRBJ1-2; perhaps TRBD1 as D (6 bases). This CDR3 comprises 13 residues. The V end lost 3 bases, the J end lost 3 bases, and 11 bases lay between the germline ends. Germline V gene lookup returns CDR1 GTSNPN and CDR2 SVGIG (reference sequence). Using reference TRBV30 and TRBJ1-2 for the parts outside the CDR3, the full variable domain is SQTIHQWPATLVQPVGSPLSLECTVEGTSNPNLYWYRQAAGRGLQLLFYSVGIGQISSEVPQNLSASRPQDRQFILSSKKLLLSDSGFYLCAWSGTPHYGYTFGSGTRLTVV.

The J gene is TRBJ2-2, the V gene TRBV5-1; D gene ambiguous. Germline CDR1 SGHRS, CDR2 YFSETQ. The CDR3 is made up of 13 amino acids. V was clipped by 0 bases and J by 5 bases, with 5 bases between them. The CDR3 DNA reads as TGCGCCAGCAGCTTGGGCGATACCGGGGAGCTGTTTTTT. This codes for CASSLGDTGELFF.

The rearrangement joins TRBV11-2 to TRBJ2-3; D may be TRBD2 (6 bases). Germline CDR1 SGHAT, CDR2 FQNNGV. Deletions cut 0 bases from V and 0 bases from J, with 16 bases between. The CDR3 length is 18 residues. The CDR3 region is CASSLDLPAGLSTDTQYF. CDR3 bases: TGTGCCAGCAGCTTAGACCTCCCGGCGGGGCTTAGCACAGATACGCAGTATTTT.

The rearrangement links TRBV14 to TRBJ2-5, with TRBD2 identical over 10 bases. CDR3 length: 16 residues. The germline V gene has CDR1 SGHDN and CDR2 FVKESK. The V segment lost 1 base and the J segment 5 bases; nucleotides outside the gene matches: 7. This chain's CDR3 is CASSQAWLAGVETQYF. The DNA for the CDR3 is TGTGCCAGCAGCCAAGCTTGGCTAGCGGGAGTTGAGACCCAGTACTTC.

This rearrangement joins TRBV7-9 to TRBJ2-1; 9 bases line up with TRBD2. The CDR3 covers 17 residues. CDR1 is SEHNR, CDR2 FQNEAQ, per germline (reference sequence). The ends lost 2 bases at V and 5 bases at J; junction bases unmatched: 10. CDR3 loop: CASSLPLGAGGHNEQFF. As DNA, the CDR3 is TGTGCCAGCAGCTTACCTTTGGGGGCGGGGGGGCACAATGAGCAGTTCTTC.

A single count supports this clone. The rearrangement uses TRBV6-1 and TRBJ2-7; D is ambiguous. The length of the CDR3 is 16 residues. Germline loops: CDR1 MNHNS, CDR2 SASEGT. V lost 1 base to trimming and J lost 1 base, with 14 bases between them. The CDR3 bases are TGTGCCAGCAGTGAAGGTGCCCCGCGCGTATCCTACGAGCAGTACTTC. As protein: CASSEGAPRVSYEQYF.

The CDR3 protein is CASSQADSSSYNEQFF. The CDR3, as DNA: TGTGCCAGCAGCCAAGCGGACTCGAGCTCCTACAATGAGCAGTTCTTC. The V call is TRBV4-2, the J call TRBJ2-1, with a tentative D call TRBD2 (5 bases). The V end lost 1 base, the J end lost 0 bases, and 10 bases lay between the germline ends. The CDR3 is made up of 16 amino acids. Germline CDR1 reads LGHNA; CDR2 reads YNFKEQ.

This rearrangement joins TRBV6-2 or TRBV6-3 to TRBJ2-5; unclear D gene. This CDR3 region has 17 residues. In germline, CDR1 is MNHEY, CDR2 SVGEGT. The V end lost 2 bases, the J end lost 1 base, and 17 bases lay between the germline ends. Here the CDR3 DNA reads TGTGCCAGCAGTTACGCAAGTCCCCCCTCTCTCCAAGAGACCCAGTACTTC. Translated: CASSYASPPSLQETQYF.